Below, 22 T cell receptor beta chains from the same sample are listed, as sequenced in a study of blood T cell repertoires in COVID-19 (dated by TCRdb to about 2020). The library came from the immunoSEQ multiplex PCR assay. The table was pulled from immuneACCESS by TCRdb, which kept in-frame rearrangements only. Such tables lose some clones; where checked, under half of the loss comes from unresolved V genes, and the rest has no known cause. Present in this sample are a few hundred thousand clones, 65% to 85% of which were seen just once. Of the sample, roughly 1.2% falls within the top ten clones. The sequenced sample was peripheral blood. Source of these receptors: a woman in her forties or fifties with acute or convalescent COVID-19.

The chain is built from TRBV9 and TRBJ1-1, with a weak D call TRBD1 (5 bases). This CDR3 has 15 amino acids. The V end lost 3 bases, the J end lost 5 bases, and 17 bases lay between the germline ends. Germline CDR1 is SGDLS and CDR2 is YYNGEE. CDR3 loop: CASSDSLQEGTEAFF. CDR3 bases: TGTGCCAGCAGCGATTCACTACAGGAAGGGACTGAAGCTTTCTTT. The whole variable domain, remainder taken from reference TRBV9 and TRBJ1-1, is DSGVTQTPKHLITATGQRVTLRCSPRSGDLSVYWYQQSLDQGLQFLIQYYNGEERAKGNILERFSAQQFPDLHSELNLSSLELGDSALYFCASSDSLQEGTEAFFGQGTRLTVV.

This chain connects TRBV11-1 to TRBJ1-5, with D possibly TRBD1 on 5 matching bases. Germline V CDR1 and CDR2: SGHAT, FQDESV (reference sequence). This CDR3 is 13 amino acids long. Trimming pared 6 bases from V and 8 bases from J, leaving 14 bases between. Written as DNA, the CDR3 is TGTGCCAGCAGTTCTTCTGGGGCCGAGCCCCAGCATTTT. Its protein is CASSSSGAEPQHF.

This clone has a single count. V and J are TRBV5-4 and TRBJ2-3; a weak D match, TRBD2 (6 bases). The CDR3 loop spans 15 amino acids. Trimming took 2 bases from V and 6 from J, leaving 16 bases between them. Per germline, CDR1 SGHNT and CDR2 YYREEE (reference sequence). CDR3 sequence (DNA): TGTGCCAGCAGCTTATTAGCGGCAACACCGGATACGCAGTATTTT. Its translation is CASSLLAATPDTQYF.

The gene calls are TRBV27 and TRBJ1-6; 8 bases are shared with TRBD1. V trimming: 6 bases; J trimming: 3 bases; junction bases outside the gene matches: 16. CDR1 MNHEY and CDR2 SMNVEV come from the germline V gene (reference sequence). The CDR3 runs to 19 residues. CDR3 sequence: CASSYRAGGGILYNSPLHF. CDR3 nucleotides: TGTGCCAGCAGCTACCGAGCAGGGGGCGGAATTCTCTATAATTCACCCCTCCACTTT.

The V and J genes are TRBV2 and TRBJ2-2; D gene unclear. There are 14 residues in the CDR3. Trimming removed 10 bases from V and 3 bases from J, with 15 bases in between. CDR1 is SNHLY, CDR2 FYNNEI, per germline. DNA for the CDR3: TGTGCCACCCGGCGCGGCCCGGACACCGGGGAGCTGTTTTTT. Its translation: CATRRGPDTGELFF.

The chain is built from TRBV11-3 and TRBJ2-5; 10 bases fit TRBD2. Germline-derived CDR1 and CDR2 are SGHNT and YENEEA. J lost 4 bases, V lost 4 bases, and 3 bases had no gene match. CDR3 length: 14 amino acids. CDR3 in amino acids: CASSSGTSAETQYF. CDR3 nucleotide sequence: TGTGCCAGCAGCTCCGGGACTAGCGCAGAGACCCAGTACTTC.

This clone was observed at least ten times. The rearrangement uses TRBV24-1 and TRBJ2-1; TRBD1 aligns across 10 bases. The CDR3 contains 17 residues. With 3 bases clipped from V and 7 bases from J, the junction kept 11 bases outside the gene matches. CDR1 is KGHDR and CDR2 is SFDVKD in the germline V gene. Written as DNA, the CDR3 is TGTGCCACCAGTGATCCATTATCCGGGACAGGGGTAAATGAGCAGTTCTTC. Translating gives CATSDPLSGTGVNEQFF.

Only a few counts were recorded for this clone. CDR3 bases: TGTGCCAGCAGCCCCCGACTAGCTGAGAACACCGGGGAGCTGTTTTTT. It codes for CASSPRLAENTGELFF. The chain combines TRBV3-1 (or the pseudogene TRBV3-2) with TRBJ2-2, with 7 bases that match TRBD2. Germline values: CDR1 LGHDT, CDR2 YNNKEL (reference sequence). V was clipped by 4 bases and J by 1 base; unmatched bases: 6. This CDR3 spans 16 amino acids.

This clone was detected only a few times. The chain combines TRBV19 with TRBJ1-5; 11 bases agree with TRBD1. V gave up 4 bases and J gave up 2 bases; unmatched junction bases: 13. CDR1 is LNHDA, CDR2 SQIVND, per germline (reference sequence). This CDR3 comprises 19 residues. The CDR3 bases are TGTGCCAGTAGTAGCCCCCCCGGGACAGGGGGATTAGGCAATCAGCCCCAGCATTTT. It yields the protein CASSSPPGTGGLGNQPQHF.

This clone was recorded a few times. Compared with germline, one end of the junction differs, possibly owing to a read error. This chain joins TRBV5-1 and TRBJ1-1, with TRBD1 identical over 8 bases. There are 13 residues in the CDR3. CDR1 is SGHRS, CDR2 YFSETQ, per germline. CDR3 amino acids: CASSPDRETHGIF. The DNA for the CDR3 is TGCGCCAGCAGCCCGGACAGGGAGACGCATGGTATCTTT.

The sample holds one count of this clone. CDR3 nucleotides: TGCAGCGTTGAGGTTGGACAATCGAAGAACACTGAAGCTTTCTTT. Protein: CSVEVGQSKNTEAFF. The chain is built from TRBV29-1 and TRBJ1-1; tentative D call: TRBD1 (5 bases). Germline CDR1 and CDR2: SQVTM and ANQGSEA. The length of the CDR3 is 15 residues. The V end was cut by 3 bases, the J end by 1 base, with 15 bases between.

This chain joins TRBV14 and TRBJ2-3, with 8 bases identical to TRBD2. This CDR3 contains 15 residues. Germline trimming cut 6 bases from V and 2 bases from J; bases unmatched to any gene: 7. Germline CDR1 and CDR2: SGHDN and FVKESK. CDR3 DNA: TGTGCCAGCAGGTCTACTAGCGGAGCCACAGATACGCAGTATTTT. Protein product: CASRSTSGATDTQYF. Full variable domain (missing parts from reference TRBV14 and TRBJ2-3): EAGVTQFPSHSVIEKGQTVTLRCDPISGHDNLYWYRRVMGKEIKFLLHFVKESKQDESGMPNNRFLAERTGGTYSTLKVQPAELEDSGVYFCASRSTSGATDTQYFGPGTRLTVL.

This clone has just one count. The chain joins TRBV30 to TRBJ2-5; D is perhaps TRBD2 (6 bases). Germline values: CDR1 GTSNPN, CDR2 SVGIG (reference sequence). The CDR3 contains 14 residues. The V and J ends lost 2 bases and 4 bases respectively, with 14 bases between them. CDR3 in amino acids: CAWSTSSLGETQYF. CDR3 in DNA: TGTGCCTGGAGTACTAGCAGTTTAGGAGAGACCCAGTACTTC.

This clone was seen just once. The CDR3 sequence is CASSLQVGYGYTF. The CDR3 DNA sequence: TGTGCCAGCAGCTTACAGGTTGGCTATGGCTACACCTTC. The V gene is TRBV11-2, the J gene TRBJ1-2, with D hard to call. With 2 bases removed from V and 4 bases from J, the gap between germline ends came to 8 bases. This CDR3 region has 13 residues. Germline lookup yields CDR1 SGHAT and CDR2 FQNNGV.

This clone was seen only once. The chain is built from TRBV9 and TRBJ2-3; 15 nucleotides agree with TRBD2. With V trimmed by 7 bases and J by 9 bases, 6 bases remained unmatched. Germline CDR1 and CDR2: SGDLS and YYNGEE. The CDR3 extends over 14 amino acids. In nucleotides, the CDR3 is TGTGCCAGCGAACCGGGACTAGCGGGAGGAACGCAGTATTTT. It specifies CASEPGLAGGTQYF.

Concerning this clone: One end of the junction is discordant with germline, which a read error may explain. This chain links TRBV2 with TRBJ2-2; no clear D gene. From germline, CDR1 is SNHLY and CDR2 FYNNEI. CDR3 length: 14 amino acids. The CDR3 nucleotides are TGTGCCAGCAGTGAAGCGAGGAACGCCGGGGAGCTGTTTTTT. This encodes CASSEARNAGELFF.

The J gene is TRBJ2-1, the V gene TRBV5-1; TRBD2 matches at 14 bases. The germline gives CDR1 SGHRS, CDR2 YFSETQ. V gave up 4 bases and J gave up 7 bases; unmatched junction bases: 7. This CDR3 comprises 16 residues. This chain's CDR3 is CASSLNGLAGGNEQFF. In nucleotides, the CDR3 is TGCGCCAGCAGCCTCAATGGACTAGCGGGAGGTAATGAGCAGTTCTTC.

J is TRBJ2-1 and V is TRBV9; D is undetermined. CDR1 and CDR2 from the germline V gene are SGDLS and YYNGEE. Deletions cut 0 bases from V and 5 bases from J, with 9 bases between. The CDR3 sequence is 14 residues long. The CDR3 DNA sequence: TGTGCCAGCAGCGTAGGGCCCCAGAACAATGAGCAGTTCTTC. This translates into CASSVGPQNNEQFF.

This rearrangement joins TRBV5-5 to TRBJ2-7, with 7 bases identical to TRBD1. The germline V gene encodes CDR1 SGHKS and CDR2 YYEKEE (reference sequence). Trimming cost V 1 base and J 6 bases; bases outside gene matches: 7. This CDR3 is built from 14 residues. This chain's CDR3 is CASSLPADRAEQYV. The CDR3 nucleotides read TGTGCCAGCAGCTTGCCGGCCGACAGGGCCGAGCAGTACGTC.

CDR3 nucleotides: TGTGCCAGCAGCCAAGCGGACAGGAACACTGAAGCTTTCTTT. Encoded protein: CASSQADRNTEAFF. V usage is TRBV3-1 (or the pseudogene TRBV3-2) and J usage is TRBJ1-1; tentatively, D is TRBD1 (6 bases). Looked up from germline, CDR1 is LGHDT and CDR2 is YNNKEL (reference sequence). There are 14 residues in the CDR3. Trimming took off 1 base at V and 1 base at J, with 7 bases between the two ends.

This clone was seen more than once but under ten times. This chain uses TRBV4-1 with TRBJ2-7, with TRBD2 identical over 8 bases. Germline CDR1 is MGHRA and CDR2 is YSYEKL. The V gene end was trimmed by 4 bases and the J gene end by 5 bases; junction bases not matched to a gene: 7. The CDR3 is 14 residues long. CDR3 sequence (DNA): TGCGCCAGCAGCCTGTGGTCGGGAGGGGACGAGCAGTACTTC. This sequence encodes CASSLWSGGDEQYF.

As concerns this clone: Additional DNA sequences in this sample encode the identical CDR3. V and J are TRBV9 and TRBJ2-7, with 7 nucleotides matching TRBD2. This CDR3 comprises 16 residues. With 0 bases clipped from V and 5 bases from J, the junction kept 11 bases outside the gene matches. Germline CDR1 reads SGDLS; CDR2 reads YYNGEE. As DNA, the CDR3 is TGTGCCAGCAGCGTAGGACTAGCAGGAGGAAATAACGAGCAGTACTTC. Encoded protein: CASSVGLAGGNNEQYF. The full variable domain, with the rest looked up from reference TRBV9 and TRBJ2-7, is DSGVTQTPKHLITATGQRVTLRCSPRSGDLSVYWYQQSLDQGLQFLIQYYNGEERAKGNILERFSAQQFPDLHSELNLSSLELGDSALYFCASSVGLAGGNNEQYFGPGTRLTVT.